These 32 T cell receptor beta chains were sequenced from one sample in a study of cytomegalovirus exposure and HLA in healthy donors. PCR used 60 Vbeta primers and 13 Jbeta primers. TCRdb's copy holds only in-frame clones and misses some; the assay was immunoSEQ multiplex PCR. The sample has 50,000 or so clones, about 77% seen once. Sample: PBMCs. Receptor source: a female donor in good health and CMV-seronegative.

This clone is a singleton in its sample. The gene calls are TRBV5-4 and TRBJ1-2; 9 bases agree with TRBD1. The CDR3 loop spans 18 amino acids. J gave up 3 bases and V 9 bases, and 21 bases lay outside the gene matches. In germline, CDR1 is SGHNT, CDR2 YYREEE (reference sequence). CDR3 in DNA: TGTGCCACCAGGCCAGGACAGGGGAGTTTCAGGGTTGACTATGGCTACACCTTC. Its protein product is CATRPGQGSFRVDYGYTF.

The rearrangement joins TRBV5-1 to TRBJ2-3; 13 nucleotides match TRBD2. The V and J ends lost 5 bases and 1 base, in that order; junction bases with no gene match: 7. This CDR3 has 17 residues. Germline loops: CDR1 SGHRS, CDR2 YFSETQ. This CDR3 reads CASRRTSGRLRTDTQYF. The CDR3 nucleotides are TGCGCCAGCAGAAGGACTAGCGGGAGACTGCGCACAGATACGCAGTATTTT. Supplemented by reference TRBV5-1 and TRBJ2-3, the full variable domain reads KAGVTQTPRYLIKTRGQQVTLSCSPISGHRSVSWYQQTPGQGLQFLFEYFSETQRNKGNFPGRFSGRQFSNSRSEMNVSTLELGDSALYLCASRRTSGRLRTDTQYFGPGTRLTVL.

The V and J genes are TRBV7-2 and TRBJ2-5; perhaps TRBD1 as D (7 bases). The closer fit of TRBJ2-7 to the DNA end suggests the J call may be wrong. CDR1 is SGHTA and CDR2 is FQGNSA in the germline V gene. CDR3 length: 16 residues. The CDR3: CASSLSSGSGGGEQYF. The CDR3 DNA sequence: TGTGCCAGCAGTCTATCCTCGGGCTCAGGGGGAGGCGAGCAGTACTTC.

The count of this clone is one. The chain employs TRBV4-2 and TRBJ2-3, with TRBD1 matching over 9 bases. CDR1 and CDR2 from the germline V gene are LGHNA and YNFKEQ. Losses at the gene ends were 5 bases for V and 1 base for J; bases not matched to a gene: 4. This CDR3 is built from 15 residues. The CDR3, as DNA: TGTGCCAGCAGCTACGGGACAGGGCGCACAGATACGCAGTATTTT. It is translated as CASSYGTGRTDTQYF.

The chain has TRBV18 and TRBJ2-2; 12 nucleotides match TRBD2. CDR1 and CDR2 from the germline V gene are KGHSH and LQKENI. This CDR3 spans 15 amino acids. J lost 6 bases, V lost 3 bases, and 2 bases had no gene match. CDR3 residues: CASSPRLAGAGELFF. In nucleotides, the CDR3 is TGTGCCAGCTCACCTAGACTAGCGGGAGCCGGGGAGCTGTTTTTT.

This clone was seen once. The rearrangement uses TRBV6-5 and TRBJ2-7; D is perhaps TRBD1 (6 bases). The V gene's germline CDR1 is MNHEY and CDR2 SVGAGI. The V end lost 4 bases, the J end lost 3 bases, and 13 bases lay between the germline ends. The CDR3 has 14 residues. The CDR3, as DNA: TGTGCCAGCAGTTCACAGGGTAGGGTCTACGAGCAGTACTTC. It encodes CASSSQGRVYEQYF.

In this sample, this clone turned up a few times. As DNA, the CDR3 is TGTGCCAGCAGTCCAGGGACTAGCGCGTACCAAGAGACCCAGTACTTC. This encodes CASSPGTSAYQETQYF. V usage is TRBV2 and J usage is TRBJ2-5, with 10 bases fitting TRBD2. Per the germline V gene, CDR1 is SNHLY and CDR2 is FYNNEI. The CDR3 spans 16 residues. J was trimmed by 0 bases and V by 5 bases; bases with no gene match: 6.

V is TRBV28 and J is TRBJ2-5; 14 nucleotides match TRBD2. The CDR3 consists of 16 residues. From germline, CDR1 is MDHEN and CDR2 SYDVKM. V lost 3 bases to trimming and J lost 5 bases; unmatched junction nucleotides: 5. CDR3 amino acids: CASSLGLAGVGETQYF. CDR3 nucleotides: TGTGCCAGCAGTTTGGGACTAGCGGGAGTGGGCGAGACCCAGTACTTC.

Here the CDR3 DNA reads TGTGCCAGCAGTTTAATAGCGACAGGCGAGCAGTACTTC. This encodes CASSLIATGEQYF. This chain joins TRBV27 and TRBJ2-7; tentatively, D is TRBD1 (6 bases). Per germline, CDR1 MNHEY and CDR2 SMNVEV (reference sequence). The CDR3 consists of 13 residues. V lost 2 bases to trimming and J lost 6 bases, with 11 bases between them.

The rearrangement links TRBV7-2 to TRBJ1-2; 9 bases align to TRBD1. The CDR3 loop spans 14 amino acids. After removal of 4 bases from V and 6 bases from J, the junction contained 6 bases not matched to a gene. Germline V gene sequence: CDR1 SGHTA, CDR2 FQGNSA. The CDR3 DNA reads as TGTGCCAGCAGCTCACTCACAGGGGGCGATGGCTACACCTTC. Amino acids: CASSSLTGGDGYTF.

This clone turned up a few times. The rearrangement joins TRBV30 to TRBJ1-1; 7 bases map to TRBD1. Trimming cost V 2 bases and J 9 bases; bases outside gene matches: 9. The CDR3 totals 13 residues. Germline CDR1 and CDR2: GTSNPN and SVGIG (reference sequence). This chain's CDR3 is CAWSPMLQGKAFF. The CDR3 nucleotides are TGTGCCTGGAGTCCGATGCTACAGGGGAAAGCTTTCTTT. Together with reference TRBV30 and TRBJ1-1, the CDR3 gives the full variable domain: SQTIHQWPATLVQPVGSPLSLECTVEGTSNPNLYWYRQAAGRGLQLLFYSVGIGQISSEVPQNLSASRPQDRQFILSSKKLLLSDSGFYLCAWSPMLQGKAFFGQGTRLTVV.

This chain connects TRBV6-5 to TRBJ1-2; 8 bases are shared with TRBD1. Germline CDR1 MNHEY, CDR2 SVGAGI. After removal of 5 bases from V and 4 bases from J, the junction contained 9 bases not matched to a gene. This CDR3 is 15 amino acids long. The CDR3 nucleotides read TGTGCCAGCAGTAAAGGGACAGGAATCGGCTATGGCTACACCTTC. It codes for CASSKGTGIGYGYTF.

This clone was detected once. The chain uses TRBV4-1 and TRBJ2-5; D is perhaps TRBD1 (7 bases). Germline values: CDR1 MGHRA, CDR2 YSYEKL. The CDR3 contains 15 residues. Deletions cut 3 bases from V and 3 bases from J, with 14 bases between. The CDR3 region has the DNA TGCGCCAGCAGCCAGCTTGGAGGGACAGAAGAGACCCAGTACTTC. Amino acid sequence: CASSQLGGTEETQYF.

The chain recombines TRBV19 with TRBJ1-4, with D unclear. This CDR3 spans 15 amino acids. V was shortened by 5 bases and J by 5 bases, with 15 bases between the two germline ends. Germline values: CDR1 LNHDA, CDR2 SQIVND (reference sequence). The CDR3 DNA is TGTGCCAGTAGTGCCCAGGACTTCGAAAATGAAAAACTGTTTTTT. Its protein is CASSAQDFENEKLFF. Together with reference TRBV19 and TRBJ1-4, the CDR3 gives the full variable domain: DGGITQSPKYLFRKEGQNVTLSCEQNLNHDAMYWYRQDPGQGLRLIYYSQIVNDFQKGDIAEGYSVSREKKESFPLTVTSAQKNPTAFYLCASSAQDFENEKLFFGSGTQLSVL.

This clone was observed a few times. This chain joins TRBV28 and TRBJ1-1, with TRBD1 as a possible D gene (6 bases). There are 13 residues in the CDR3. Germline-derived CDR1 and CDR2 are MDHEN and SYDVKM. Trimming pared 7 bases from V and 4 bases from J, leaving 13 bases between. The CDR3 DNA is TGTGCCAGCAAAACAGGGCATATCACTGAAGCTTTCTTT. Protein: CASKTGHITEAFF. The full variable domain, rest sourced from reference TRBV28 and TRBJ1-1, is DVKVTQSSRYLVKRTGEKVFLECVQDMDHENMFWYRQDPGLGLRLIYFSYDVKMKEKGDIPEGYSVSREKKERFSLILESASTNQTSMYLCASKTGHITEAFFGQGTRLTVV.

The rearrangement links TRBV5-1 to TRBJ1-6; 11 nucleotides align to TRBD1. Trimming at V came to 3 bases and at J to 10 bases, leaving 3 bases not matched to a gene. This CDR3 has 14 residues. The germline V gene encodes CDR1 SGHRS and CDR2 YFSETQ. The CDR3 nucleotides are TGCGCCAGCAGCTGGGGACAGGGGGAATCACCCCTCCACTTT. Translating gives CASSWGQGESPLHF.

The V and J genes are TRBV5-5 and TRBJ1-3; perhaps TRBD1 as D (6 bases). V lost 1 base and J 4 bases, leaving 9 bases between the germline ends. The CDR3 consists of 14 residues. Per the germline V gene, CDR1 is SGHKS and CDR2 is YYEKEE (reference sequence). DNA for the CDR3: TGTGCCAGCAGCTTGAAGGGGACAGGAAACACCATATATTTT. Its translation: CASSLKGTGNTIYF.

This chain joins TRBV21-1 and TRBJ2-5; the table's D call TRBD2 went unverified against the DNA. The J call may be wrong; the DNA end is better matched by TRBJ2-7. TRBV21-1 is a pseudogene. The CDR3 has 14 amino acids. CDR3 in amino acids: CASSNEAGGDEQYF. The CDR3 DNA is TGTGCCAGCAGCAACGAGGCGGGTGGCGACGAGCAGTACTTC.

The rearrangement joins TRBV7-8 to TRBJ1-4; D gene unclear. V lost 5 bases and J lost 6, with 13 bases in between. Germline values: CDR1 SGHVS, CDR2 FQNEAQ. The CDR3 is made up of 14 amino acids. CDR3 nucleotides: TGTGCCAGCAGCCCGCCGGGAGCTCATGAAAAACTGTTTTTT. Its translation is CASSPPGAHEKLFF.

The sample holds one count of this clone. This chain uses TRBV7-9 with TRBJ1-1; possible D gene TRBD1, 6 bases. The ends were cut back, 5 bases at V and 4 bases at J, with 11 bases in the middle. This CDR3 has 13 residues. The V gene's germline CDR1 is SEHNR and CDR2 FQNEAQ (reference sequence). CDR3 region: CASSGGRGTEAFF. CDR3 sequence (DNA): TGTGCCAGCAGCGGGGGCCGGGGCACTGAAGCTTTCTTT.

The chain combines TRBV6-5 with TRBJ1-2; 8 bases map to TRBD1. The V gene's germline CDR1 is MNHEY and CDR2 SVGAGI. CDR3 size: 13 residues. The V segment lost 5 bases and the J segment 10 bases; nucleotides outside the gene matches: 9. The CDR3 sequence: CASSRGTGGVYTF. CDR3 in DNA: TGTGCCAGCAGTCGCGGGACAGGAGGTGTCTACACCTTC.

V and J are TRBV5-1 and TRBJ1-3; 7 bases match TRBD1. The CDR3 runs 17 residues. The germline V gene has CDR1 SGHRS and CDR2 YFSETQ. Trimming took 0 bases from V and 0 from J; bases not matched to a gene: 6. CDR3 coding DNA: TGCGCCAGCAGCTTGGTGCCAGGGGGGAGCTCTGGAAACACCATATATTTT. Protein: CASSLVPGGSSGNTIYF.

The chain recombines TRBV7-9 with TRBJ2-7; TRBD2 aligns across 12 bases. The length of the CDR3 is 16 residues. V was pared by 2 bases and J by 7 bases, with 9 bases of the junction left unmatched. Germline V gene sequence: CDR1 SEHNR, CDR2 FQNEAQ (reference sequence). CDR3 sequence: CASSLPTSGSPGEQYF. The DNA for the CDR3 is TGTGCCAGCAGCTTACCGACTAGCGGGAGCCCTGGGGAGCAGTACTTC. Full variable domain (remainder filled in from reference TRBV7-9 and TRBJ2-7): DTGVSQNPRHKITKRGQNVTFRCDPISEHNRLYWYRQTLGQGPEFLTYFQNEAQLEKSRLLSDRFSAERPKGSFSTLEIQRTEQGDSAMYLCASSLPTSGSPGEQYFGPGTRLTVT.

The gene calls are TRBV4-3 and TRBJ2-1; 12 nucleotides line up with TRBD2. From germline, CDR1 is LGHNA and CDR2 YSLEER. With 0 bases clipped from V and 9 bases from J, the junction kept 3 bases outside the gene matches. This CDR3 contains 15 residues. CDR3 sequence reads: CASSQDTGLAGEQFF. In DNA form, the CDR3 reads TGCGCCAGCAGCCAAGATACGGGACTAGCGGGTGAGCAGTTCTTC.

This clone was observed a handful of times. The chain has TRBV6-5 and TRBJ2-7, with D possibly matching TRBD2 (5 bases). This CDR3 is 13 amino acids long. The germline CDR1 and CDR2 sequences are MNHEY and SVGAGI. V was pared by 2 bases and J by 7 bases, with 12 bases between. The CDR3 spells CASSYGLGREQYF. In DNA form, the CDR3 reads TGTGCCAGCAGTTACGGACTGGGAAGAGAGCAGTACTTC.

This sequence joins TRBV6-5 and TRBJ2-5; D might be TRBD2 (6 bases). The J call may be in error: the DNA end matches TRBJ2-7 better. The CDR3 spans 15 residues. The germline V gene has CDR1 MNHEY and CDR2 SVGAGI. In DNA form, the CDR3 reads TGTGCCAGCAGTTACGTGCAGGGACTTACCTACGAGCAGTACTTC. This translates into CASSYVQGLTYEQYF.

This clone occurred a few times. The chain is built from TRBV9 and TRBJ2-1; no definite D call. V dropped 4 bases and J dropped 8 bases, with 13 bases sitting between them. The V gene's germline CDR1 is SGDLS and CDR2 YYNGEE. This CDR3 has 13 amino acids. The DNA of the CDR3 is TGTGCCAGCAGCTTTCAGCGTTGGGATGAGCAGTTCTTC. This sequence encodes CASSFQRWDEQFF.

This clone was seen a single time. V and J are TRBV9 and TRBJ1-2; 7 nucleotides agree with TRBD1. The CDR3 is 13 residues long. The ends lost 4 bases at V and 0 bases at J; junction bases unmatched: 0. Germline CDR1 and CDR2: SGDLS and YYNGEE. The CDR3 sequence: CASSQGANYGYTF. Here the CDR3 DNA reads TGTGCCAGCAGCCAGGGGGCTAACTATGGCTACACCTTC.

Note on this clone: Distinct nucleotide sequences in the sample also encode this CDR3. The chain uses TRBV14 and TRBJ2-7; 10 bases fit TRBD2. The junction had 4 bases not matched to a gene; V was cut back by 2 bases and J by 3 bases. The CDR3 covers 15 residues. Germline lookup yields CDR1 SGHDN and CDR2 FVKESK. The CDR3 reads CASSQLAGGFYEQYF. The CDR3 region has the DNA TGTGCCAGCAGCCAATTAGCGGGAGGATTCTACGAGCAGTACTTC.

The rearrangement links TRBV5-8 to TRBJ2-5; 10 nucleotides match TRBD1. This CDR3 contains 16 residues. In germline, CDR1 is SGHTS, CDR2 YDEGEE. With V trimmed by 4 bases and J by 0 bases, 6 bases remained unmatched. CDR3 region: CASSAGTGAYQETQYF. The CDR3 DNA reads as TGTGCCAGCAGCGCCGGGACAGGGGCCTACCAAGAGACCCAGTACTTC.

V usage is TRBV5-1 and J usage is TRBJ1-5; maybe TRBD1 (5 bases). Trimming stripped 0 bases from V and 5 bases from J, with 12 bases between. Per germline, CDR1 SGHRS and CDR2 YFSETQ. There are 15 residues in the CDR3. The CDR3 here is CASSLVGREDQPQHF. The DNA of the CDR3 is TGCGCCAGCAGCTTGGTAGGCAGGGAGGATCAGCCCCAGCATTTT.

The CDR3 protein is CASSILLATGHREKLFF. As DNA, the CDR3 is TGTGCCAGTAGTATCCTCCTTGCGACAGGGCATCGTGAAAAACTGTTTTTT. The J gene is TRBJ1-4, the V gene TRBV19, with 7 bases fitting TRBD1. The CDR3 consists of 17 residues. V was clipped by 3 bases and J by 7 bases; unmatched bases: 14. Germline-derived CDR1 and CDR2 are LNHDA and SQIVND (reference sequence). The variable domain in full, completed from reference TRBV19 and TRBJ1-4, reads DGGITQSPKYLFRKEGQNVTLSCEQNLNHDAMYWYRQDPGQGLRLIYYSQIVNDFQKGDIAEGYSVSREKKESFPLTVTSAQKNPTAFYLCASSILLATGHREKLFFGSGTQLSVL.